The T cell receptor beta chain described here comes from a study of Graves' ophthalmopathy and Graves' hyperthyroidism. Enrollment excluded any patients with other autoimmune diseases, uncontrolled infections, pregnancy or lactation. With respect to this clonotype: Its antigen is not known.

With 7 bases removed from V and 1 base from J, the gap between germline ends came to 11 bases. The CDR3 is 13 residues long. The germline V gene has CDR1 SGDLS and CDR2 YYNGEE. From RNA, the CDR3 regions of TCR beta chains were amplified and sequenced. Second-round multiplex PCR followed a first-round RT-PCR using HTBI primers. Each CDR3 protein gets one entry after TCRdb re-called the multiplex PCR reads with MiXCR. The data show around 600,000 distinct CDR3 sequences, with roughly 41% seen just once and roughly 3% held by the top ten. Notes on the study in general: Blood also carried most expanded thyroid clonotypes exceeding 0.001 frequency.

This TCR was sampled from an adult man with Graves' ophthalmopathy. The chain is built from TRBV9 and TRBJ1-1; D is unresolved. The sample consisted of peripheral blood. CDR3 residues: CASGIGPNTEAFF. The DNA for the CDR3 is TGTGCCAGCGGCATAGGGCCGAACACTGAAGCTTTCTTT.